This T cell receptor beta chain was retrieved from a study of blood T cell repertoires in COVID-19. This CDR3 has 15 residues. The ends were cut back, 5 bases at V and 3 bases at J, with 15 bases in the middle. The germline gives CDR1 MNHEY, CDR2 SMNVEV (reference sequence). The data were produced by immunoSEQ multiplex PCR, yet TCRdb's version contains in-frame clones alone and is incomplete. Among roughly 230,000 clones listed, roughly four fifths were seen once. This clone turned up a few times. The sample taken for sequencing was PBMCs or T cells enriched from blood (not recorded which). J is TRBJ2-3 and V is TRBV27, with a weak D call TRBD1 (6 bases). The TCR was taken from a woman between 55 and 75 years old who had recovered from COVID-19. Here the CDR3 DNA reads TGTGCCAGCAGTGGGGGCTCCAGGGGTACAGATACGCAGTATTTT. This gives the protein CASSGGSRGTDTQYF.